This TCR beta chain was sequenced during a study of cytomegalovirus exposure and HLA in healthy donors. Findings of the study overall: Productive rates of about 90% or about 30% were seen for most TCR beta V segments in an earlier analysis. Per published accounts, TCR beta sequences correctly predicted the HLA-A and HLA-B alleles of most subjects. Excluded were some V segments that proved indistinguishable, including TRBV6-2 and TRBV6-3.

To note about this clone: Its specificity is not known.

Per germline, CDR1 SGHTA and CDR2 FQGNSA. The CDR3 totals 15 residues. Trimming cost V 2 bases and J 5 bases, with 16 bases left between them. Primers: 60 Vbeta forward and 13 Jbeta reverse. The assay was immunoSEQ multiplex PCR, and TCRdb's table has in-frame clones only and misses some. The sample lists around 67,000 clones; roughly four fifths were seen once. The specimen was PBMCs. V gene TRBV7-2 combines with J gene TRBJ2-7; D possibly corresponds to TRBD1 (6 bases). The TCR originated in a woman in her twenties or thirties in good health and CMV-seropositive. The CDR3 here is CASSLSAVGTNEQYF. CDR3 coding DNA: TGTGCCAGCAGCTTATCGGCAGTGGGGACAAACGAGCAGTACTTC.